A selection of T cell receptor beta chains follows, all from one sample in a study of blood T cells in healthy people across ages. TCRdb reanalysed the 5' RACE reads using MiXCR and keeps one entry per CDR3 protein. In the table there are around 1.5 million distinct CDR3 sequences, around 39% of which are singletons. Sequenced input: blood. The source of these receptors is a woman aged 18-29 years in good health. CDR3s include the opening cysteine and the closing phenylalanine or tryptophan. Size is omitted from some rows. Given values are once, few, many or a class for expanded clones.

CASSLFPQASTDTQYF	few	TRBJ2-3	TRBV27
CASSYGPTGYTEAFF	.	TRBJ1-1	TRBV6-2/TRBV6-3
CASGLGGSIYEQYF	few	TRBJ2-7	TRBV12-5
CSASGTGAEQYF	few	TRBJ2-7	TRBV20-1
CSAREGTSGRIDNEQFF	few	TRBJ2-1	TRBV20-1
CASSYQDPPQFF	.	TRBJ2-1	TRBV6-6
CASSPMDFQETQYF	.	TRBJ2-5	TRBV28
CASSEAGLADEQYF	.	.	TRBV10-1
CASSLQQVPLYYEQYF	few	TRBJ2-7	TRBV5-1
CASSLTYTTGGGAYEQYF	few	TRBJ2-7	TRBV12-3/TRBV12-4
CASSYSGERTGSGYEQYF	few	TRBJ2-7	TRBV6-5
CASSNRSYNEQFF	few	TRBJ2-1	TRBV7-9
CASSPGGPVPYEQYF	.	TRBJ2-7	TRBV7-2
CASSLTSGEPETQYF	few	TRBJ2-5	TRBV7-9
CASSHWRTSGSTDTQYF	few	TRBJ2-3	TRBV7-8
CASSLGPTVNEQFF	few	TRBJ2-1	TRBV7-6
CSVEGQFYNEQFF	.	TRBJ2-1	TRBV29-1
CSVGTGTGGSEQFF	few	TRBJ2-1	TRBV29-1
CASSLERGGPNNEQYF	.	TRBJ2-5	TRBV12-3/TRBV12-4
CASSLLEVTYGYTF	.	TRBJ1-2	TRBV7-3
CASSLGTLTDTQYF	many	TRBJ2-3	TRBV5-6
CAISGGGNTGELFF	once	TRBJ2-2	TRBV10-3
CSASGVGTVTYGYTF	few	TRBJ1-2	TRBV20-1
CSARTSANSYEQYF	.	TRBJ2-7	TRBV20-1
CSARDPVRNTEAFF	.	TRBJ1-1	TRBV20-1
CASSLGYGTDTDTQYF	.	TRBJ2-3	TRBV7-2
CASRRGTAQSYEQYF	few	TRBJ2-7	TRBV6-5
CASARGGVYEQYF	few	TRBJ2-7	TRBV5-1
CASSSGQGRYQETQYF	.	TRBJ2-5	TRBV5-1
CATSVGGAGVGNEQFF	.	TRBJ2-1	TRBV24-1
CSALGDHSEAFF	.	TRBJ1-1	TRBV20-1
CSASGGTLSYPETQYF	.	TRBJ2-5	TRBV20-1
CSARPAGGAYEQYF	.	.	TRBV20-1
CSVESTSGSEQYF	few	TRBJ2-7	TRBV29-1
CASSSVGLSYEQYF	few	TRBJ2-7	TRBV7-2
CSARGLTSGRLNYNEQFF	.	TRBJ2-1	TRBV20-1
CASSSAGYYEQYF	many	TRBJ2-7	TRBV27
CASSQSPTSGKTTDTQYF	few	TRBJ2-3	TRBV12-3/TRBV12-4
CASSLDIPLMTKNIQYF	few	TRBJ2-4	TRBV5-1
CASSQETGIGDTQYF	few	TRBJ2-3	TRBV4-1
CASSYGVGTSGDTQYF	.	TRBJ2-3	TRBV6-5
CATGQGAGEQYF	.	TRBJ2-7	TRBV7-9
CASNTRQETQYF	.	TRBJ2-5	TRBV27
CASSLGPIGSYEQYF	few	TRBJ2-7	TRBV3-1
CATSARAGGYYNEQFF	.	TRBJ2-1	TRBV24-1
CASSFSVAGRMNTEAFF	few	TRBJ1-1	TRBV28
CASSPRPQETQFF	.	.	TRBV18
CASSSRGAGVYEQFF	.	TRBJ2-1	TRBV7-3
CSAGSTGYNSPLHF	.	TRBJ1-6	TRBV20-1
CASSATSGETDTQYF	few	TRBJ2-3	TRBV7-2